This T cell receptor beta chain was recovered during a study of cytomegalovirus exposure and HLA in healthy donors. Study-level points and caveats: A later analysis found common viral pathogens apparently linked to several of the most significant clusters. Most TCR sequences proved rare, with some public TCRs found in many donors. Across all donors, roughly uniform sequencing depth was an assumption of the presence/absence analyses. Confirmation in vitro established that a few CMV-associated chains were specific for CMV antigens.

Notes on this clone: Its matching antigen is unknown.

Vbeta (60) and Jbeta (13) primers were used in the PCR. Produced via immunoSEQ multiplex PCR; TCRdb's table is partial and in-frame only. This repertoire shows about 180,000 clones, around three quarters found once; its top ten account for around 6%. V was pared by 3 bases and J by 2 bases, with 13 bases between. Germline CDR1 and CDR2: KGHSH and LQKENI. The CDR3 contains 15 residues. The chain links TRBV18 to TRBJ1-1; the D gene is possibly TRBD1 (6 bases). This sequence originates from a man in his forties in good health and CMV-seronegative. Sequenced material: PBMCs. The CDR3, as DNA: TGTGCCAGCTCACCCTCCGGGGGGCTTAACACTGAAGCTTTCTTT. This sequence encodes CASSPSGGLNTEAFF.